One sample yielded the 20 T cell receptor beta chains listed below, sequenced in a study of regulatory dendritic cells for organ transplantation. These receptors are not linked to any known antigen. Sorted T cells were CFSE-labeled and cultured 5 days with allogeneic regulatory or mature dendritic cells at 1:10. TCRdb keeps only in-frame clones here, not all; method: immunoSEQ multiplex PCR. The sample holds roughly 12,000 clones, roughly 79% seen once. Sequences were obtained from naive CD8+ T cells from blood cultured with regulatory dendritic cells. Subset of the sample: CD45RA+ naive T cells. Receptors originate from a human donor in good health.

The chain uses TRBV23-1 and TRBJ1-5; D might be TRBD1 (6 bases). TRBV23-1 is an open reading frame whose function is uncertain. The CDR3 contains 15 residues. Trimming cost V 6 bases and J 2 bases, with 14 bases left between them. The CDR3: CASSPTGPGNQPQHF. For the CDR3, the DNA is TGCGCCAGCAGCCCCACAGGGCCTGGCAATCAGCCCCAGCATTTT.

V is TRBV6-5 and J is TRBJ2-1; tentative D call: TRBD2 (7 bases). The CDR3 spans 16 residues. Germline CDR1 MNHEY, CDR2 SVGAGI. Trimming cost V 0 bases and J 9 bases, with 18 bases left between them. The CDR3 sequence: CASSYSIQTRGGEQFF. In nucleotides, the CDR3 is TGTGCCAGCAGTTACTCGATTCAGACTAGGGGGGGTGAGCAGTTCTTC.

CDR3 nucleotides: TGTGCCAGTAGTATCCGGCGGCAGATTCCTCAAGAGACCCAGTACTTC. Translation gives CASSIRRQIPQETQYF. The chain links TRBV19 to TRBJ2-5, with D unclear. Trimming took off 3 bases at V and 2 bases at J, with 16 bases between the two ends. The CDR3 is made up of 16 amino acids. Germline V gene lookup returns CDR1 LNHDA and CDR2 SQIVND (reference sequence).

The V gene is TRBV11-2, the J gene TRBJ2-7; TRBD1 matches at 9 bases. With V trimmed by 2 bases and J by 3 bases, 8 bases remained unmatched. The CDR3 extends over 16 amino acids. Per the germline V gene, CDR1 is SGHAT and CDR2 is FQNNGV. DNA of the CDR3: TGTGCCAGCAGCTTATACCCGGGACAGGGTTACTACGAGCAGTACTTC. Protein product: CASSLYPGQGYYEQYF.

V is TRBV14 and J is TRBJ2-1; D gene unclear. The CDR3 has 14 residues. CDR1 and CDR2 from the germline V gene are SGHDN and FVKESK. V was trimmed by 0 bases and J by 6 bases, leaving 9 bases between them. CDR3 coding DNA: TGTGCCAGCAGCCAAGATCGTGCGATCAATGAGCAGTTCTTC. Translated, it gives CASSQDRAINEQFF.

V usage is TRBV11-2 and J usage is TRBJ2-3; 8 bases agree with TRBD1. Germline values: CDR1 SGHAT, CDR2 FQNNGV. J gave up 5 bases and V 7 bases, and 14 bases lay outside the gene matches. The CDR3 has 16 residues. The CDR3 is CASTPLGGQEGDTQYF. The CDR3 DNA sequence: TGTGCCAGCACCCCCTTAGGGGGACAGGAGGGAGATACGCAGTATTTT.

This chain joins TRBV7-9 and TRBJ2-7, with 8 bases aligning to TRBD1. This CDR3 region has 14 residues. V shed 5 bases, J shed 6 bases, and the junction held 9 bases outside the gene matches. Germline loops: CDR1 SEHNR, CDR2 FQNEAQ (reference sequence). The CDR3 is CASSLPGQGSEQYF. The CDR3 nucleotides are TGTGCCAGCAGCCTTCCCGGACAGGGTAGCGAGCAGTACTTC.

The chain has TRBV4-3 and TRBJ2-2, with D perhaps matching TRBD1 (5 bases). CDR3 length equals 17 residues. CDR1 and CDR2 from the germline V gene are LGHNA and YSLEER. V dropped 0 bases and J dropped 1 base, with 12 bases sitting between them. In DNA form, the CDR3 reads TGCGCCAGCAGCCAAGATAGGTCCAGGGTGAACACCGGGGAGCTGTTTTTT. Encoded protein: CASSQDRSRVNTGELFF.

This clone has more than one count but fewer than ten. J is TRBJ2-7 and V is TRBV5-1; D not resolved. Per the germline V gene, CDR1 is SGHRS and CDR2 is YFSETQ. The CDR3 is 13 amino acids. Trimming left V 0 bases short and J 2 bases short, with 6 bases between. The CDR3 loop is CASSLAYTYEQYF. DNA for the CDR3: TGCGCCAGCAGCTTGGCTTATACCTACGAGCAGTACTTC.

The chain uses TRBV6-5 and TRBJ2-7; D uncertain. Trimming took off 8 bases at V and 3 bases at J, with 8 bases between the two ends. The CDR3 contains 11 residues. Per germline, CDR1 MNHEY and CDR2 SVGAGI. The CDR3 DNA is TGTGCCAGCGGCCATGGCTACGAGCAGTACTTC. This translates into CASGHGYEQYF.

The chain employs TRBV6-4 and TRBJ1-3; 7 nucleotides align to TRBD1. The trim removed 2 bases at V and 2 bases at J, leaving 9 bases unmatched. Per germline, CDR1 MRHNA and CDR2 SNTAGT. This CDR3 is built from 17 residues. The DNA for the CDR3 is TGTGCCAGCAGTGACGGAGGGAGACAGGGACCTGGAAACACCATATATTTT. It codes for CASSDGGRQGPGNTIYF.

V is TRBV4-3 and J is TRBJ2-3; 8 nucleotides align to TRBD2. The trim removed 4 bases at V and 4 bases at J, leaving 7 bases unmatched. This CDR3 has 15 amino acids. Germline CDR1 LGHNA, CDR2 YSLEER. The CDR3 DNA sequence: TGCGCCAGCAGCCTTGGTGCGGGGGGTTCAGATACGCAGTATTTT. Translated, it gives CASSLGAGGSDTQYF.

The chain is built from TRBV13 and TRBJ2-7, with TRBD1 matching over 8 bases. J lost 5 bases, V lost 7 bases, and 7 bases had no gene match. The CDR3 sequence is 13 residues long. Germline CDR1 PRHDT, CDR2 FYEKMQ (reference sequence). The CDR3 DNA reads TGTGCCAGCACCAAGACAGGGGCCGACGAGCAGTACTTC. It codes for CASTKTGADEQYF.

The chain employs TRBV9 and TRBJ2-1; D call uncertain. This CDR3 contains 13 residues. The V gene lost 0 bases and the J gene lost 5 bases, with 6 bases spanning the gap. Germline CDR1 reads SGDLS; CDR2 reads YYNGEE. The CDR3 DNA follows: TGTGCCAGCAGCGTAGGAGGCCACAATGAGCAGTTCTTC. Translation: CASSVGGHNEQFF.

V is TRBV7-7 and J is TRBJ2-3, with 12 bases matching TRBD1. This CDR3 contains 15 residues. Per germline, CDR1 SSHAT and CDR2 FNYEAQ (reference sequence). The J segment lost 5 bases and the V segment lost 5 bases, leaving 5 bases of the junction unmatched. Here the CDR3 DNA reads TGTGCCAGCAGCCACGGGACAGGGGGCTTAGATACGCAGTATTTT. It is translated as CASSHGTGGLDTQYF.

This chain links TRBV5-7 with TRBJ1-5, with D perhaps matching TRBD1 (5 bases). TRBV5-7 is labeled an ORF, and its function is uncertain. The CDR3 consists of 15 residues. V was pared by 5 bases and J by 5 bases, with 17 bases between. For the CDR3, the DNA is TGTGCCAGCAGTTCCATAGGGGTAGTTCATCAGCCCCAGCATTTT. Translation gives CASSSIGVVHQPQHF.

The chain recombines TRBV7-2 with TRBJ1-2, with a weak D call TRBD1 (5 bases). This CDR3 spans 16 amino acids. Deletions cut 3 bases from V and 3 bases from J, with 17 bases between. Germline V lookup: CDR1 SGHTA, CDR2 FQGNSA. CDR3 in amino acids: CASSLHRTQLYYGYTF. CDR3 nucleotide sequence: TGTGCCAGCAGCTTGCACAGGACCCAGCTATACTATGGCTACACCTTC.

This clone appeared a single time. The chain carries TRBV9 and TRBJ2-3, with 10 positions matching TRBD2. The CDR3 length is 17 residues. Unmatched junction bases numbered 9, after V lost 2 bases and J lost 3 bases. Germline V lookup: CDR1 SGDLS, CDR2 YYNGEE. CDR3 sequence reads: CASSVGGAGGRTDTQYF. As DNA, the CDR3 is TGTGCCAGCAGCGTCGGCGGAGCGGGGGGGCGAACAGATACGCAGTATTTT.

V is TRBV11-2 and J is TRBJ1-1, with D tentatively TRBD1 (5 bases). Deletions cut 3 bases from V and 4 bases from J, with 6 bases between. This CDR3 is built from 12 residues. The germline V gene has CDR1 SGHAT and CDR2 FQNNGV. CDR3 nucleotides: TGTGCCAGCAGCTTCGGGGGCACTGAAGCTTTCTTT. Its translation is CASSFGGTEAFF.

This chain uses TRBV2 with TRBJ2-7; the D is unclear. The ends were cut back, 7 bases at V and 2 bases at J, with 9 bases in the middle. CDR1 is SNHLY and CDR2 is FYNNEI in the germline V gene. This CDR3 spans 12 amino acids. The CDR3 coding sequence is TGTGCCAGCACAGAGGCCCCCTACGAGCAGTACTTC. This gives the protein CASTEAPYEQYF.